Presented here are 20 T cell receptor beta chains from one specimen sequenced in a study of prognosis after radiotherapy for stage I lung cancer. Genomic DNA yielded TCR beta CDR3, amplified by two-round multiplex PCR. During first-round PCR, primers specific to each TRBV and TRBJ gene were used. TCRdb reprocessed the multiplex PCR reads with MiXCR, giving one entry per CDR3 protein. This repertoire shows some 24,000 distinct CDR3 sequences, about 34% found once; its top ten account for 55% to 65%. Sequencing was performed on PBMCs, taken before or after stereotactic body radiation therapy (not recorded which). The receptors stem from a donor aged 50 or older with non-small cell lung cancer.

In its sample, this clonotype was seen a few times. The chain is built from TRBV20-1 and TRBJ2-1; TRBD2 matches 8 bases. With 3 bases clipped from V and 4 bases from J, the junction kept 8 bases outside the gene matches. The CDR3 totals 15 residues. Germline lookup yields CDR1 DFQATT and CDR2 SNEGSKA (reference sequence). CDR3 DNA sequence: TGCAGTGCTAGGTCCGGGGGGGGTGAATACAATGAGCAGTTCTTC. Translation gives CSARSGGGEYNEQFF.

This clonotype was recorded many times. The chain is built from TRBV19 and TRBJ2-1; perhaps D is TRBD1 or TRBD2 (5 bases each). Germline V lookup: CDR1 LNHDA, CDR2 SQIVND (reference sequence). The CDR3 is 16 residues long. V lost 7 bases to trimming and J lost 8 bases, with 24 bases between them. The CDR3 nucleotides read TGTGCCAGTATGCGATCCGGGACGAAAAATGGTTATGAGCAGTTCTTC. This codes for CASMRSGTKNGYEQFF.

This clonotype was counted at least ten times. The J gene is TRBJ1-1, the V gene TRBV4-2; 10 nucleotides agree with TRBD1. There are 14 residues in the CDR3. CDR1 is LGHNA, CDR2 YNFKEQ, per germline. V was clipped by 4 bases and J by 10 bases; unmatched bases: 9. CDR3 region: CASSLTAGDRGAFF. CDR3 bases: TGTGCCAGCAGCCTCACCGCCGGGGACAGGGGAGCTTTCTTT.

This clonotype was observed at least ten times. The J gene is TRBJ2-1, the V gene TRBV29-1; 7 bases fit TRBD2. This CDR3 spans 15 amino acids. Germline trimming cut 1 base from V and 2 bases from J; bases unmatched to any gene: 5. Germline CDR1 and CDR2: SQVTM and ANQGSEA. In nucleotides, the CDR3 is TGCAGCGTTGAAGTATTTAGCGGGCCCTACAATGAGCAGTTCTTC. Encoded protein: CSVEVFSGPYNEQFF.

This clonotype was counted many times. This sequence joins TRBV6-2 or TRBV6-3 and TRBJ1-1; D is unresolved. This CDR3 region has 14 residues. V gave up 4 bases and J gave up 3 bases, with 12 bases separating them. Germline CDR1 is MNHEY and CDR2 is SVGEGT. CDR3 amino acids: CASSLWPEHTEAFF. The CDR3 DNA is TGTGCCAGCAGTTTATGGCCGGAGCACACTGAAGCTTTCTTT.

For this clonotype: This could be a read error, since a much larger clone is one nucleotide away. V and J are TRBV5-1 and TRBJ2-3; TRBD2 aligns across 8 bases. CDR3 size: 16 residues. CDR1 and CDR2 (germline): SGHRS, YFSETQ. V lost 0 bases to trimming and J lost 4 bases; unmatched junction nucleotides: 7. CDR3 protein: CASSLVGLAGADTQYF. CDR3 coding DNA: TGCGCCAGCAGCTTGGTCGGCCTAGCGGGCGCAGATACGCAGTATTTT.

The chain combines TRBV7-2 with TRBJ2-3; 7 positions agree with TRBD2. This CDR3 contains 15 residues. Germline V gene sequence: CDR1 SGHTA, CDR2 FQGNSA. J lost 3 bases, V lost 5 bases, and 8 bases had no gene match. CDR3 protein: CASSVGGVRTDTQYF. As DNA, the CDR3 is TGTGCCAGCAGCGTTGGGGGGGTTCGAACAGATACGCAGTATTTT.

V usage is TRBV6-2 or TRBV6-3 and J usage is TRBJ2-2; D might be TRBD2 (5 bases). Germline V gene lookup returns CDR1 MNHEY and CDR2 SVGEGT. V was shortened by 5 bases and J by 6 bases, with 10 bases between the two germline ends. The CDR3 loop spans 13 amino acids. CDR3 nucleotide sequence: TGTGCCAGCAGTCGAGGGTTGGCCGGGGAGCTGTTTTTT. Amino acid sequence: CASSRGLAGELFF.

This clonotype has at least ten counts. This sequence joins TRBV3-1 and TRBJ1-1, with D perhaps TRBD1 (6 bases). Trimming left V 6 bases short and J 7 bases short, with 12 bases between. Germline V gene lookup returns CDR1 LGHDT and CDR2 YNNKEL (reference sequence). The CDR3 has 12 amino acids. CDR3 coding DNA: TGTGCCAGCAGTCGGGGGGGCAGTGAAGCTTTCTTT. Translated: CASSRGGSEAFF.

In this sample, this clonotype turned up many times. The J gene is TRBJ1-3, the V gene TRBV15; D gene uncertain. The CDR3 runs to 17 residues. Germline-derived CDR1 and CDR2 are LNHNV and YYDKDF (reference sequence). Deletions cut 4 bases from V and 0 bases from J, with 16 bases between. The chain's CDR3 is CATSKVGKPDSGNTIYF. CDR3 nucleotides: TGTGCCACCAGCAAGGTCGGGAAACCGGACTCTGGAAACACCATATATTTT.

This clonotype was recorded at least ten times. The chain uses TRBV6-1 and TRBJ2-3; D uncertain. This CDR3 comprises 11 residues. Trimming shortened V by 11 bases and J by 0 bases, and 6 bases separated the two germline ends. Per germline, CDR1 MNHNS and CDR2 SASEGT. In DNA, the CDR3 is TGTGCCTCAGAGAGCACAGATACGCAGTATTTT. It yields the protein CASESTDTQYF.

V and J are TRBV5-1 and TRBJ1-6; 9 nucleotides agree with TRBD1. Germline V gene data show CDR1 as SGHRS and CDR2 as YFSETQ. V lost 4 bases and J lost 7; bases outside the gene matches: 6. The CDR3 is 15 residues long. CDR3 in DNA: TGCGCCAGCAGCCAACAGGGGGCCAACAATTCACCCCTCCACTTT. Protein sequence: CASSQQGANNSPLHF.

This clonotype showed up many times. V usage is TRBV6-1 and J usage is TRBJ2-3; perhaps TRBD1 as D (6 bases). Germline CDR1 reads MNHNS; CDR2 reads SASEGT. The CDR3 length is 12 residues. The V and J ends lost 10 bases and 2 bases respectively, with 10 bases between them. The CDR3 spells CAIKGDTDTQYF. The CDR3 DNA sequence: TGTGCCATCAAGGGGGACACAGATACGCAGTATTTT.

This clonotype occurred many times. V and J are TRBV28 and TRBJ1-2; D unclear. Trimming took off 6 bases at V and 3 bases at J, with 14 bases between the two ends. CDR1 is MDHEN, CDR2 SYDVKM, per germline. The CDR3 runs 14 residues. The CDR3 DNA follows: TGTGCCAGCAGGCGTCTCTCAGTGGACTATGGCTACACCTTC. This codes for CASRRLSVDYGYTF.

This clonotype was seen repeatedly, ten times or more. The gene calls are TRBV20-1 and TRBJ2-1; D is perhaps TRBD2 (7 bases). The CDR3 is 15 residues long. Trimming left V 7 bases short and J 2 bases short, with 18 bases between. Germline V gives CDR1 DFQATT, CDR2 SNEGSKA (reference sequence). CDR3 residues: CSGRGGGPAYNEQFF. The CDR3 DNA is TGCAGTGGACGAGGGGGAGGGCCTGCCTACAATGAGCAGTTCTTC.

This clonotype was observed many times. The chain employs TRBV20-1 and TRBJ2-1; tentatively, D is TRBD2 (5 bases). CDR3 length equals 16 residues. V was trimmed by 0 bases and J by 1 base, leaving 13 bases between them. CDR1 DFQATT and CDR2 SNEGSKA come from the germline V gene (reference sequence). The CDR3 is CSARDASEGSYNEQFF. As DNA, the CDR3 is TGCAGTGCTAGAGATGCGTCCGAGGGATCCTACAATGAGCAGTTCTTC.

This clonotype came up many times. The V and J genes are TRBV20-1 and TRBJ2-1, with 7 positions matching TRBD2. From germline, CDR1 is DFQATT and CDR2 SNEGSKA (reference sequence). With V trimmed by 3 bases and J by 1 base, 3 bases remained unmatched. This CDR3 is 14 amino acids long. CDR3 sequence reads: CSASGRYSYNEQFF. For the CDR3, the DNA is TGCAGTGCTAGCGGGAGGTATTCCTACAATGAGCAGTTCTTC.

This clonotype appeared many times. The genes are TRBV24-1 and TRBJ2-1, with D perhaps TRBD1 (6 bases). The CDR3 consists of 13 residues. Trimming left V 4 bases short and J 5 bases short, with 8 bases between. Germline V CDR1 and CDR2: KGHDR, SFDVKD. CDR3 sequence: CATSEPGDNEQFF. CDR3 in DNA: TGTGCCACCAGTGAACCAGGGGACAATGAGCAGTTCTTC.

A word on this clonotype: Being one base from a much bigger clone, this may be a read error. The chain combines TRBV18 with TRBJ1-1, with 9 bases fitting TRBD1. From germline, CDR1 is KGHSH and CDR2 LQKENI. The CDR3 runs 14 residues. In DNA, the CDR3 is TGTGCCAGCTCAAAACAGGGGGCGAACACTGAAGATTTCTTT. This sequence encodes CASSKQGANTEDFF.

This clonotype was found a few times. A much larger clone lies a single base off, so this may be a read error. The V and J genes are TRBV20-1 and TRBJ2-7; tentative D call: TRBD1 (5 bases). CDR1 is DFQATT and CDR2 is SNEGSKA in the germline V gene (reference sequence). Trimming removed 6 bases at V and 4 bases at J, with 10 bases between. CDR3 length: 11 amino acids. CDR3 in amino acids: CSATQVYEQYF. The CDR3 DNA sequence: TGCAGTGCCACACAGGTGTACGAGCAGTACTTC.